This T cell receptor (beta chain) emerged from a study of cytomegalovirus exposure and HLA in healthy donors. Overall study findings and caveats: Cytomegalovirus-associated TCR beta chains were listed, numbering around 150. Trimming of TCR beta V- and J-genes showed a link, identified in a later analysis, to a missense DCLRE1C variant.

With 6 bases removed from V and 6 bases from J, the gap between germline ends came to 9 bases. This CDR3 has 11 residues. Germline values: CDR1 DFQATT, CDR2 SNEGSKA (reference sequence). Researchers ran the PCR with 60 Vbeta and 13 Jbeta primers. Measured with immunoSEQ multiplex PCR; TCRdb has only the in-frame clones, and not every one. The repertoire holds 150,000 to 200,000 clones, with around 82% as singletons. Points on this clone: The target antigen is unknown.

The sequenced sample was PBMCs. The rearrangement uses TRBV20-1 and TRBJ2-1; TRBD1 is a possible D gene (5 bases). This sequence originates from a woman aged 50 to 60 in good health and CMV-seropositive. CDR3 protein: CSAWGRNEQFF. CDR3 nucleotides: TGCAGTGCCTGGGGCCGCAATGAGCAGTTCTTC.